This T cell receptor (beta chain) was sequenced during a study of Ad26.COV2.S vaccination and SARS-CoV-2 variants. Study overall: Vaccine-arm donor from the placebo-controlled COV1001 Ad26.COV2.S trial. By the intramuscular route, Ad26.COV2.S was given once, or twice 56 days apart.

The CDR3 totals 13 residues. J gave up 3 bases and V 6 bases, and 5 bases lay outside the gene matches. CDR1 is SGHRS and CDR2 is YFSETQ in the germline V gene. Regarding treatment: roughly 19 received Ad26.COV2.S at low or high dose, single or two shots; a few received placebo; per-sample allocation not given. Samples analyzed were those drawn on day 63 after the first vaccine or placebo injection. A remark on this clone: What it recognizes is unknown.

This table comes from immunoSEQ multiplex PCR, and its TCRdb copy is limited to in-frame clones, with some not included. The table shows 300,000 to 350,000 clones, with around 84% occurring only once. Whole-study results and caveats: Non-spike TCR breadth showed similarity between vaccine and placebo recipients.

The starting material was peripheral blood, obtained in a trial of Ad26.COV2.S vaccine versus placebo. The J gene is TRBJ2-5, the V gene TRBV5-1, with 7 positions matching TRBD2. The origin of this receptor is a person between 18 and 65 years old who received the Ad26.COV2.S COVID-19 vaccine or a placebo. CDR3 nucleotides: TGCGCCAGCAAGGTTACTAGCGAAGAGACCCAGTACTTC. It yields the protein CASKVTSEETQYF.